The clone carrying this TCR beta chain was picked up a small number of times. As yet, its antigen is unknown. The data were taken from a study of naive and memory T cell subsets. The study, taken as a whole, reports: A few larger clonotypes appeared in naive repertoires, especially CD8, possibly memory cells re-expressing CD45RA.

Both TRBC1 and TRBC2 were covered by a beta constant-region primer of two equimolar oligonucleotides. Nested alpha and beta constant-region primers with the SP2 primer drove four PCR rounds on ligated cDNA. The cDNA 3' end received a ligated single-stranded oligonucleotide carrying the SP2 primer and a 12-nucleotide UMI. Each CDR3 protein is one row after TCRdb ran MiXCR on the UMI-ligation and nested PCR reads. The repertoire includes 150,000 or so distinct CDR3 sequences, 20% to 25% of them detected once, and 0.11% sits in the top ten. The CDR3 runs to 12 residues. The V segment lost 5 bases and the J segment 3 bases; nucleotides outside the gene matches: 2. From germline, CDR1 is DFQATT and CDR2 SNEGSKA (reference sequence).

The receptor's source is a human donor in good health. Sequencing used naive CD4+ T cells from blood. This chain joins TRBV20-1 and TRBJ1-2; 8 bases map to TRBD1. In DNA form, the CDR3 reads TGCAGTGCTTTACAGGGGGACTATGGCTACACCTTC. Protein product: CSALQGDYGYTF.